These T cell receptor beta chains were read from a single sample in a study of response to subunit inactivated influenza vaccine. TCRdb itself ran the RT-PCR reads through MiXCR, one entry per CDR3 protein. The table records about 540,000 distinct CDR3 sequences, roughly 25% of them present only once. This same sample was also taken into another study, of T cells expressing NK-cell markers.

Sample: CD4+ T cells sorted from PBMCs, taken less than 13 days after vaccination. The receptors stem from a man in his fifties who received an inactivated influenza vaccine. Both conserved end residues are part of each CDR3. The size of a clone is reported for some rows only, either as once, few or many, or as a class for expanded clones.

>16|TRBV20-1|TRBJ2-4|NA
CSASSRQGLAVNIQYF
>14|TRBV6-2/TRBV6-3|TRBJ2-1|few
CASSYSSTYNEQFF
>17|TRBV2|TRBJ2-2|NA
CASSGQKRGSSAGELFF
>14|TRBV28|TRBJ1-1|NA
CASILGSMNTEAFF
>22|TRBV7-1|TRBJ2-6|NA
CASSSFPPTLGGHGTGANVLTF
>15|TRBV27|TRBJ1-4|few
CASSLEGLLGEKLFF
>17|TRBV20-1|TRBJ2-1|many
CSARDPGSRGGINEQFF
>15|TRBV4-2|TRBJ1-5|NA
CASSQYGTGDQPQHF
>15|TRBV6-5|TRBJ2-7|NA
CASSSAGGTGYEQYF
>13|TRBV29-1|TRBJ2-3|NA
CSVAASEADTQYF
>15|TRBV3-1|TRBJ2-2|few
CATGRQGSNTGELFF
>13|TRBV20-1|TRBJ1-4|NA
CSARGEFNEKLFF
>17|TRBV15|TRBJ2-3|few
CATSRPGLAGLTDTQYF
>14|TRBV19|TRBJ2-7|NA
CASSGRANLYEQYF
>18|TRBV12-3/TRBV12-4|TRBJ2-2|few
CASSLGGLAGGNPGELFF
>16|TRBV18|TRBJ2-1|NA
CASSPRDVRGGGEQFF
>17|TRBV24-1|TRBJ2-5|few
CATSDPISSGREETQYF
>14|TRBV5-1|TRBJ1-1|few
CASSFPGQGNEAFF